This record covers a single TCR beta chain. Its antigen is as yet unknown. The PCR employed 60 Vbeta primers together with 13 Jbeta primers. This table comes from immunoSEQ multiplex PCR, and its TCRdb copy is limited to in-frame clones, with some not included. The sample includes about 160,000 clones, about four fifths of them seen just once. The data belong to a study of cytomegalovirus exposure and HLA in healthy donors. Notes on the study in general: Later analysis indicated greater clonal expansion among HLA-associated TCR beta chains than among equally common other chains. Reports credit the classifier with highly specific, highly sensitive diagnosis of cytomegalovirus status. Cytomegalovirus association was assigned to around 150 TCR beta chains. Later work associated 17,000 or so TCR beta sequences with HLA alleles at 0.05 false discovery rate.

Germline CDR1 is SGHKS and CDR2 is YYEKEE (reference sequence). Deletions cut 2 bases from V and 1 base from J, with 10 bases between. This CDR3 region has 14 residues. Sequencing used PBMCs. The sequence derives from a man aged 25 to 40 in good health and CMV-seronegative. The chain joins TRBV5-5 to TRBJ2-7; no clear D gene. The CDR3 DNA sequence: TGTGCCAGCAGCTTCAATATCGGTTCCTACGAGCAGTACTTC. Translating gives CASSFNIGSYEQYF.